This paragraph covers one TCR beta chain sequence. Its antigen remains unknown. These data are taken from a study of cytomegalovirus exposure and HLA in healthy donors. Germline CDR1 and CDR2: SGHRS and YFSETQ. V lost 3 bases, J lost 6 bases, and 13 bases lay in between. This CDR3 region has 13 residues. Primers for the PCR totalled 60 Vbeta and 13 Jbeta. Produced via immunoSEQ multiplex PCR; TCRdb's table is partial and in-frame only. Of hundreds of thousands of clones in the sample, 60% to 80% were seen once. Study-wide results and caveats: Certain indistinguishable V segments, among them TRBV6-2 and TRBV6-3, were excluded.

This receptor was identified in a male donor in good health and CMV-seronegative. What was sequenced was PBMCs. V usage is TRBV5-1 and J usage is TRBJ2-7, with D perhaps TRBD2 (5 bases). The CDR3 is CASSSTAEREQYF. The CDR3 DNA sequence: TGCGCCAGCAGCTCTACAGCGGAGCGCGAGCAGTACTTC.